This is a list of T cell receptor beta chains from one sample in a study of siplizumab effects on memory and regulatory T cells. Sequenced by immunoSEQ multiplex PCR; TCRdb stores in-frame clones only, minus some. The data hold roughly 60,000 clones, with roughly 97% observed a single time. Input material: naive CD8+ T cells sorted from blood. The receptor source for this set is a human donor in good health. CDR3s include the opening cysteine and the closing phenylalanine or tryptophan. A D gene is named only where the DNA matches it firmly. Expanded clones are given a class, and other clones once, few, many or no size at all.

TRBD1	TRBV5-6	TRBJ2-7	NA	TGTGCCAGCAGCTGGGGGACAGGGTACTACGAGCAGTACTTC	CASSWGTGYYEQYF
NA	TRBV2	TRBJ2-1	NA	TGTGCCAGCGCGAGGAACGGCCCCTTCTCCTACAATGAGCAGTTCTTC	CASARNGPFSYNEQFF
NA	TRBV4-2	TRBJ2-7	NA	TGTGCCAGCAGCCTATCGGGGTCCTACGAGCAGTACTTC	CASSLSGSYEQYF
TRBD2	TRBV19	TRBJ2-1	NA	TGTGCCAGTAGTACCCCCGCGAGCGGGGGCCACAATGAGCAGTTCTTC	CASSTPASGGHNEQFF
TRBD2	TRBV7-3	TRBJ2-7	NA	TGTGCCAGCAGCCCCCTTGGGCGGGGGGACTACGAGCAGTACTTC	CASSPLGRGDYEQYF
TRBD2	TRBV7-9	TRBJ2-7	NA	TGTGCCAGCAGCTTAAGTACTAGCGGGGGGGCTTTTGGTGAGCAGTACTTC	CASSLSTSGGAFGEQYF
NA	TRBV9	TRBJ2-5	NA	TGTGCCAGCAGCGCAGATTCCGGGGTTCAAGAGACCCAGTACTTC	CASSADSGVQETQYF
NA	TRBV11-3	TRBJ1-6	NA	TGTGCCAGCAGCCTTAGTATCACCCTCCACTTT	CASSLSITLHF
TRBD1	TRBV10-3	TRBJ1-4	NA	TGTGCCATCACCCCCCCTCGGACAGGGGGTGAAAAACTGTTTTTT	CAITPPRTGGEKLFF
TRBD1	TRBV28	TRBJ1-1	NA	TGTGCCAGCCGCCCCGGGACAGGGGGGAACACTGAAGCTTTCTTT	CASRPGTGGNTEAFF
NA	TRBV6-4	TRBJ2-2	NA	TGTGCCAGCAGTGACGGGCCGTTGGGGGAGCTGTTTTTT	CASSDGPLGELFF
TRBD2	TRBV11-2	TRBJ2-5	NA	TGTGCCAGCAGCTTAGAGGCTAGCGGGGGGGAGACCCAGTACTTC	CASSLEASGGETQYF
TRBD1	TRBV2	TRBJ1-6	NA	TGTGCCAGCAGTGAACAGGGACAGGGATCTGTCGGGCCCTTTTCACCCCTCCACTTT	CASSEQGQGSVGPFSPLHF
NA	TRBV9	TRBJ2-7	NA	TGTGCCAGCAGCGTGGGGACGACTCCTTCCTACGAGCAGTACTTC	CASSVGTTPSYEQYF
TRBD1	TRBV5-4	TRBJ1-2	NA	TGTGCCAGCAATCCGGGACAGGGCCTCTGCACCTTC	CASNPGQGLCTF
TRBD1	TRBV25-1	TRBJ1-1	NA	TGTGCCAGCAGTGAATACGAGAGGACAGGACGGTTGACTGAAGCTTTCTTT	CASSEYERTGRLTEAFF
TRBD2	TRBV7-9	TRBJ2-3	NA	TGTGCCAGCAGCCCTAGCGGGGGTAGCACAGATACGCAGTATTTT	CASSPSGGSTDTQYF
NA	TRBV27	TRBJ2-6	NA	TGTGCCAGCAGCTCGTCCGCCTACTTGGGGGCCAACGTCCTGACTTTC	CASSSSAYLGANVLTF
NA	TRBV6-5	TRBJ1-2	NA	TGTGCCAGCAGTTACGTCGACAACCCTTATGGCTACACCTTC	CASSYVDNPYGYTF
NA	TRBV7-9	TRBJ2-1	NA	TGTGCCAGCAGCTTAGGGCTAGTCAATGAGCAGTTCTTC	CASSLGLVNEQFF
NA	TRBV12-5	TRBJ2-1	NA	TGTGCTAGTGGTTCAATTCCCGGGACTCGGACCTACAATGAGCAGTTCTTC	CASGSIPGTRTYNEQFF
NA	TRBV6-6	TRBJ2-7	NA	TGTGCCAGCAGTTCCCTCAGGAATACCTACGAGCAGTACTTC	CASSSLRNTYEQYF
NA	TRBV19	TRBJ2-7	NA	TGTGCCAGTAGTATAAATATGGTCGGAGCAACTATCTACGAGCAGTACTTC	CASSINMVGATIYEQYF
NA	TRBV4-2	TRBJ1-1	few	TGTGCCAGCAGCGTGATGAACACTGAAGCTTTCTTT	CASSVMNTEAFF
NA	TRBV7-9	TRBJ1-1	NA	TGTGCCAGCGACCTCTCGGGGGGCGGGCGCACTGAAGCTTTCTTT	CASDLSGGGRTEAFF
TRBD2	TRBV5-1	TRBJ2-5	NA	TGCGCCAGCAGCCCATGGACTAGCGGGGAGGAGCAGTACTTC	CASSPWTSGEEQYF
NA	TRBV4-3	TRBJ1-1	NA	TGCGCCAGCAGCCAAGATGAGGGGGGGCGACAGAAAGCTTTCTTT	CASSQDEGGRQKAFF
NA	TRBV5-4	TRBJ1-1	NA	TGTGCCAGCAGCTTGGTCGGAGGGGGTCTTGGCACTGAAGCTTTCTTT	CASSLVGGGLGTEAFF
NA	TRBV7-9	TRBJ1-4	NA	TGTGCCAGCAGCAACAGCGGACAGTCAGATGAAAAACTGTTTTTT	CASSNSGQSDEKLFF
NA	TRBV4-2	TRBJ2-7	NA	TGTGCCAGCAGCCAAGTCAGCGCCGCCTCCTACGAGCAGTACTTC	CASSQVSAASYEQYF
NA	TRBV7-6	TRBJ2-7	NA	TGTGCCAGCAGCTTAAACTACGAGCAGTACTTC	CASSLNYEQYF
NA	TRBV5-4	TRBJ2-2	NA	TGTGCCAGCAGCTTGGCCCCCGGGGAGCTGTTTTTT	CASSLAPGELFF
NA	TRBV10-2	TRBJ2-2	NA	TGCGCCAGCAGTGACCTGGAAACCGGGGAGCTGTTTTTT	CASSDLETGELFF
TRBD2	TRBV5-1	TRBJ2-2	NA	TGCGCCAGCTCCCAGACTAGCGGGTTAGCCGGGGAGCTGTTTTTT	CASSQTSGLAGELFF
TRBD1	TRBV6-6	TRBJ2-5	NA	TGTGCCAGCAGTTTGGGACAGGGACAAGAGACCCAGTACTTC	CASSLGQGQETQYF
NA	TRBV7-9	TRBJ1-4	NA	TGTGCCAGCCTCGGGGCCTCCCAGGAAAAACTGTTTTTT	CASLGASQEKLFF
NA	TRBV7-3	TRBJ1-1	once	TGTGCCAGCAGCAGTTCGAACACTGAAGCTTTCTTT	CASSSSNTEAFF
NA	TRBV27	TRBJ2-7	NA	TGTGCCAGCAGTTTGGATGGGGGCTACGAGCAGTACTTC	CASSLDGGYEQYF
NA	TRBV6-1	TRBJ2-5	NA	TGTGCCAGCAGGGGCGTGGGCCAAGAGACCCAGTACTTC	CASRGVGQETQYF
NA	TRBV7-8	TRBJ1-2	NA	TGTGCCAGCACGGGCGGGAGTTATGGCTACACCTTC	CASTGGSYGYTF
TRBD1	TRBV18	TRBJ2-7	NA	TGTGCCAGCTCATTCCGGGACAGCCCCTACGAGCAGTACTTC	CASSFRDSPYEQYF
NA	TRBV7-9	TRBJ2-3	NA	TGTGCCAGCAGCCCTCAGACAGGCCAATTCACAGATACGCAGTATTTT	CASSPQTGQFTDTQYF
NA	TRBV23-1	TRBJ1-6	NA	TGCGCCAGCCACAGTTTCAATTCACCCCTCCACTTT	CASHSFNSPLHF
NA	TRBV2	TRBJ2-7	NA	TGTGCCAGCAGTGATTTTGGACAGTCAAACGAGCAGTACTTC	CASSDFGQSNEQYF
NA	TRBV11-2	TRBJ2-7	once	TGTGCCAGCAGCTTAATTCAAGGATCGGGGGAGCAGTACTTC	CASSLIQGSGEQYF
NA	TRBV5-6	TRBJ2-7	NA	TGTGCCAGCAGCTCGTCCGGGGCAAGACGCTACGAGCAGTACTTC	CASSSSGARRYEQYF